These T cell receptor beta chains were read from a single sample in a study of CD8+ T cells in alopecia areata. Only in-frame clones appear in the TCRdb table, and some are missing; sequencing was by immunoSEQ multiplex PCR. Here the sample spans over 150,000 clones, less than 80% being singletons. Sequenced here: CD4+ T cells sorted from blood, sampled at week 24, from a patient treated with tofacitinib. These receptors came from a human donor with alopecia areata. Both conserved end residues are part of each CDR3. The order of the fields is V gene, clone size, J gene, D gene, CDR3 DNA, CDR3 protein. D genes are given only for firm matches. Expanded clones get a size class; other rows say once, few or many, or leave the size out.

TRBV9	.	TRBJ2-3	.	TGTGCCAGCAGCGTAAAGACATCCTCGCCCACAGATACGCAGTATTTT	CASSVKTSSPTDTQYF
TRBV6-1	.	TRBJ2-2	TRBD1	TGTGCCAGTGACAGGGGGCGAAGCACCGGGGAGCTGTTTTTT	CASDRGRSTGELFF
TRBV30	.	TRBJ1-2	.	TGTGCCTGGAGTGTGTCCGGGGATGGAGGCTACACCTTC	CAWSVSGDGGYTF
TRBV28	few	TRBJ1-6	TRBD1	TGTGCCAGCATTCTCACAGGGGGAAATTCACCCCTCCACTTT	CASILTGGNSPLHF
TRBV15	.	TRBJ2-5	TRBD2	TGTGCCACCAGCAGAGATCCCGGGACTAGCGTGACGACCCAGTACTTC	CATSRDPGTSVTTQYF
TRBV29-1	.	TRBJ2-7	.	TGCAGCGTTACTTCCGGAGCCCAGGAGTACTTC	CSVTSGAQEYF
TRBV6-1	.	TRBJ2-7	TRBD1	TGTGCCAGCAGTCGGGACAGGGTCCCCTACGAGCAGTACTTC	CASSRDRVPYEQYF
TRBV30	.	TRBJ2-2	.	TGTGCCTGGAGTGTTGGGGGTTTAACTGGAACCGGGGAGCTGTTTTTT	CAWSVGGLTGTGELFF
TRBV14	.	TRBJ1-6	.	TGTGCCAGCAGCCGCACGGGGAATTCACCCCTCCACTTT	CASSRTGNSPLHF
TRBV30	.	TRBJ1-5	.	TGTGCCTGGAGTGTGGCTAGCAATCAGCCCCAGCATTTT	CAWSVASNQPQHF
TRBV10-3	once	TRBJ1-5	TRBD1	TGTGCCATCAGTGAAGGGACAGGGCGCAATCAGCCCCAGCATTTT	CAISEGTGRNQPQHF
TRBV6-5	.	TRBJ1-1	.	TGTGCCAGCAGTTACTCGACTCGGACACGGTCTGAAGCTTTCTTT	CASSYSTRTRSEAFF
TRBV29-1	.	TRBJ1-1	.	TGCAGCGCCGATCCTGTTCAAACAACTGAAGCTTTCTTT	CSADPVQTTEAFF
TRBV19	.	TRBJ1-2	TRBD1	TGTGCCAGTACCCCCCCGGGGACAGCGAGACGATTTAACTATGGCTACACCTTC	CASTPPGTARRFNYGYTF
TRBV6-6	.	TRBJ1-5	.	TGTGCCGTTAAACAGGGCGAAGGCAATCAGCCCCAGCATTTT	CAVKQGEGNQPQHF
TRBV30	once	TRBJ2-3	.	TGTGCCTGGATTCTGGCAGATACGCAGTATTTT	CAWILADTQYF
TRBV5-6	.	TRBJ1-2	TRBD1	TGTGCCAGCAGCTTCACAGGGGCCTCCTATGGCTACACCTTC	CASSFTGASYGYTF
TRBV7-9	.	TRBJ2-7	.	TGTGCCAGCAGCTTGTACAGGCTAACCGAATCTAGTACCTCCTACGAGCAGTACTTC	CASSLYRLTESSTSYEQYF
TRBV29-1	.	TRBJ2-3	TRBD2	TGCAGCGCCCCGTTAGCGGGGGGGGGCACAGATACGCAGTATTTT	CSAPLAGGGTDTQYF
TRBV28	few	TRBJ1-4	.	TGTGCCAGCAGTTTATTGCTAGGGGTTCGGGAAAAACTGTTTTTT	CASSLLLGVREKLFF
TRBV7-8	.	TRBJ2-3	TRBD2	TGTGCCAGCAGCTTACCCTGGGGAATGGCTCAGCGGGGGGGCCCAAATACGCAGTATTTT	CASSLPWGMAQRGGPNTQYF
TRBV7-3	.	TRBJ1-6	TRBD1	TGTGCCAGCAGCTTATACGGACAGGGGAATAATTCACCCCTCCACTTT	CASSLYGQGNNSPLHF
TRBV2	.	TRBJ2-2	TRBD1	TGTGCCAGCAGCGCTCACCGGACAGGGAGCGGGGAGCTGTTTTTT	CASSAHRTGSGELFF
TRBV5-1	.	TRBJ2-5	.	TGCGCCAGCATTGCCGGCACGGGGGTTGGGGAGACCCAGTACTTC	CASIAGTGVGETQYF
TRBV7-2	.	TRBJ2-3	TRBD1	TGTGCCAGCAGCATAGTATCGGGACAGGGGTCGGGGCAGTATTTT	CASSIVSGQGSGQYF
TRBV6-5	once	TRBJ2-7	.	TGTGCCAGCAGCATAGGCTACGAGCAGTACTTC	CASSIGYEQYF
TRBV29-1	few	TRBJ2-1	TRBD1	TGCAGCGTCCTGACAGGGGTTCCCAATGAGCAGTTCTTC	CSVLTGVPNEQFF
TRBV9	once	TRBJ1-1	TRBD1	TGTGCCAGCAGCGTAGAGGGACAGGGCAACACTGAAGCTTTCTTT	CASSVEGQGNTEAFF
TRBV27	few	TRBJ1-2	.	TGTGCCAGCAGTTTATCCCGCGGTTATGGCTACACCTTC	CASSLSRGYGYTF
TRBV4-1	.	TRBJ2-1	TRBD2	TGCGCCAGCAGCCAAGAGGGACTAGCGGAGCAGTTCTTC	CASSQEGLAEQFF
TRBV18	few	TRBJ2-7	.	TGTGCCAGCTCACCGAGAGACGAGCAGTACTTC	CASSPRDEQYF
TRBV2	.	TRBJ2-3	.	TGTGCCAGCAGGACCCCCCCCGGTGGCGGGGAAACAGATACGCAGTATTTT	CASRTPPGGGETDTQYF
TRBV9	.	TRBJ2-5	TRBD2	TGTGCCAGCAGCGCGGGGGGACACCAAGAGACCCAGTACTTC	CASSAGGHQETQYF
TRBV7-2	.	TRBJ2-3	.	TGTGCCAGCAGCTTATGGACTCGCCTATACCCAGATACGCAGTATTTT	CASSLWTRLYPDTQYF
TRBV5-1	.	TRBJ1-1	TRBD1	TGCGCCAGCGAACAGGGGGAGAACACTGAAGCTTTCTTT	CASEQGENTEAFF
TRBV27	.	TRBJ1-3	TRBD1	TGTGCCAGCAGTTTACTAGGACAGGGGGCTGCTGGAAACACCATATATTTT	CASSLLGQGAAGNTIYF
TRBV29-1	.	TRBJ2-1	.	TGCAGCGGACAGGTACATGGGCAGGGGAGCTACAATGAGCAGTTCTTC	CSGQVHGQGSYNEQFF
TRBV29-1	.	TRBJ2-7	.	TGCAGCGTTTCCCCACTACTGTCCTACGAGCAGTACTTC	CSVSPLLSYEQYF
TRBV15	.	TRBJ2-5	.	TGTGCCACCAGCTTCTCTGGAAGGACGGAGACCCAGTACTTC	CATSFSGRTETQYF
TRBV30	.	TRBJ1-2	.	TGTGCCTGGAGTGTAGCAGGATTCGGGTATGGCTACACCTTC	CAWSVAGFGYGYTF
TRBV29-1	few	TRBJ1-1	.	TGCAGCGCCAGACCGGGACAGAACACTGAAGCTTTCTTT	CSARPGQNTEAFF
TRBV5-1	.	TRBJ1-1	.	TGCGCCAGCAGCTTGGAGACAGGGAACACTGAAGCTTTCTTT	CASSLETGNTEAFF
TRBV9	few	TRBJ1-1	.	TGTGCCAGCAGCGTACGGGTTGGCACTGAAGCTTTCTTT	CASSVRVGTEAFF
TRBV7-3	.	TRBJ2-7	TRBD1	TGTGCCAGCAGCTTGGTACAGGGGGGTTACGAGCAGTACTTC	CASSLVQGGYEQYF
TRBV4-2	.	TRBJ2-3	.	TGTGCCAGCAGCCAAGACCCCGGGGATACGCAGTATTTT	CASSQDPGDTQYF
TRBV6-5	few	TRBJ1-1	.	TGTGCCAGCAGTTACCTAGGGGGGGGCACGAACACTGAAGCTTTCTTT	CASSYLGGGTNTEAFF
TRBV15	once	TRBJ1-5	.	TGTGCCACCAGCAGAGGACTCACTAATCAGCCCCAGCATTTT	CATSRGLTNQPQHF
TRBV5-1	.	TRBJ2-5	.	TGCGCCAGCAGCTTAACAGTGGAGGAGACCCAGTACTTC	CASSLTVEETQYF
TRBV6-5	few	TRBJ2-6	.	TGTGCCAGCAGTTACTTCAGGGTCTCTGGGGCCAACGTCCTGACTTTC	CASSYFRVSGANVLTF
TRBV30	few	TRBJ2-3	.	TGTGCCTGGAGTGCGGCGTCCGATACGCAGTATTTT	CAWSAASDTQYF
TRBV11-1	.	TRBJ2-1	.	TGTGCCAGCAGCTTAGGGACACTCTCCTACAATGAGCAGTTCTTC	CASSLGTLSYNEQFF
TRBV5-4	.	TRBJ2-5	.	TGTGCCAGCAGCTTGGAATCTCAGGGGAGAGAGACCCAGTACTTC	CASSLESQGRETQYF
TRBV18	.	TRBJ2-5	.	TGTGCCAGCTCACCCCGGACAAGGGAAGAGACCCAGTACTTC	CASSPRTREETQYF
TRBV7-9	.	TRBJ1-1	.	TGTGCCAGCAGCGTGGACGGAAACACTGAAGCTTTCTTT	CASSVDGNTEAFF
TRBV29-1	.	TRBJ1-1	.	TGCAGCGTTGGACAGACTGAAGCTTTCTTT	CSVGQTEAFF